This T cell receptor (beta chain) comes out of a study of Graves' ophthalmopathy and Graves' hyperthyroidism. Lactation, pregnancy, uncontrolled infections and other autoimmune diseases were all grounds for excluding patients. The diagnosis was founded upon clinical symptoms, serum thyroxine, TRAb, thyroid ultrasound and orbital computed tomography. TCR beta CDR3 amplification used RNA transcripts. The first round was an RT-PCR with HTBI primers, and the second round was a multiplex PCR. TCRdb re-called the multiplex PCR reads through MiXCR, storing one row per CDR3 protein. The sample has approximately 150,000 distinct CDR3 sequences; approximately 40% are singletons. The germline V and J ends were trimmed by 4 bases and 0 bases, with 13 bases remaining between them. The CDR3 loop spans 15 amino acids. Germline V gives CDR1 MNHNS, CDR2 SASEGT.

This sequence joins TRBV6-1 and TRBJ2-7, with a tentative D call TRBD1 (6 bases). The sample was peripheral blood. The clonotype originates from a young man with Graves' ophthalmopathy. This CDR3 is CASSATGPSSYEQYF. In DNA, the CDR3 is TGTGCCAGCAGTGCTACAGGGCCGAGCTCCTACGAGCAGTACTTC.